This TCR beta chain comes out of a study of cytomegalovirus exposure and HLA in healthy donors. Findings and limits, study-wide: Prediction of most subjects' HLA-A and HLA-B alleles by TCR beta sequences was reportedly accurate. Compared with the approximately 680-donor mean, an Asian-associated ancestry cluster reportedly had fewer N-insertions, according to a later analysis. Association with HLA alleles at 0.05 false discovery rate was found for some 18,000 TCR beta sequences in a later analysis.

Primers: 60 Vbeta forward and 13 Jbeta reverse. The method was immunoSEQ multiplex PCR; TCRdb's version includes in-frame clones alone and lacks a portion of them. The table has approximately 96,000 clones, approximately 74% seen once; the top ten hold around 2%. As concerns this clone: Its antigen is not identified.

The germline gives CDR1 GTSNPN, CDR2 SVGIG (reference sequence). The CDR3 totals 17 residues. V was trimmed by 4 bases and J by 3 bases, leaving 24 bases between them. The chain employs TRBV30 and TRBJ1-2; possibly TRBD1 for D (5 bases). The source material was PBMCs. This clonotype was obtained from a male donor in good health and CMV-seronegative. Here the CDR3 reads CAWNSFVGAGTHYGYTF. In nucleotides, the CDR3 is TGTGCCTGGAACTCTTTTGTTGGGGCGGGAACGCACTATGGCTACACCTTC.